Detailed here is one TCR beta chain. V was cut by 5 bases and J by 0 bases, with 17 bases left in between. This CDR3 is built from 16 residues. The germline V gene has CDR1 SEHNR and CDR2 FQNEAQ (reference sequence). The data are from a study of OX40 agonist ivuxolimab in advanced cancers. Sequencing used immunoSEQ multiplex PCR; TCRdb keeps in-frame clones, though not all of them. The repertoire holds around 35,000 clones, with approximately 78% as singletons. The sample in question was CD4+ or CD8+ T cells sorted from blood, obtained in a trial of the OX40 agonist ivuxolimab. The TCR sequence derives from an adult with an advanced solid tumor such as melanoma, head and neck, liver or kidney cancer. This chain joins TRBV7-9 and TRBJ2-7; perhaps TRBD2 as D (5 bases). CDR3 residues: CASSPRAGGNSYEQYF. CDR3 nucleotide sequence: TGTGCCAGCAGCCCGCGGGCAGGTGGGAACTCCTACGAGCAGTACTTC.